A single T cell receptor (beta chain) is shown here with its context. Study processing details: Reference gene primers were amplified, and this amplification served to estimate nucleated cell counts. The method was immunoSEQ multiplex PCR; TCRdb's version includes in-frame clones alone and lacks a portion of them. The V and J calls and clone size were taken over from that table, and D and trimming were inferred from the DNA. The repertoire holds approximately 380,000 clones, with more than 70% as singletons. This sample is drawn from a study of blood T cell repertoires in COVID-19. Study background: In each case, the material was cDNA or gDNA derived from T cells, B-cell-depleted T cells, or PBMCs.

Participants were aged about 18 to 100 years from some 24 US areas. Membership in each cohort depended on participant-reported clinical history. V lost 0 bases and J lost 0, with 14 bases in between. Germline-derived CDR1 and CDR2 are SGDLS and YYNGEE. This CDR3 is built from 17 residues. The sequencing input was PBMCs or T cells enriched from blood (not recorded which). The TCR originated in a woman under 30 who had recovered from COVID-19. J is TRBJ2-3 and V is TRBV9; D unresolved. The CDR3 DNA reads TGTGCCAGCAGCGTAGGTCCACTTTACTCGAGCACAGATACGCAGTATTTT. Translation gives CASSVGPLYSSTDTQYF.